The rows below give T cell receptor beta chains drawn from one sample of a study of beta chain features in type 1 diabetes. This table comes from immunoSEQ multiplex PCR, and its TCRdb copy is limited to in-frame clones, with some not included. The table has 400,000 to 550,000 clones, about an eighth seen once. Sequencing was carried out using naive CD4+ T cells from blood. All receptors come from a young woman in good health. Both conserved end residues are part of each CDR3. D genes are given only for firm matches. Size values are once, few and many counts, or a class for expanded clones, and some rows have none.

>TRBJ2-5|TRBD1|TRBV2|few
CASKKTGLPETQYF
TGTGCCAGCAAAAAGACAGGGCTTCCAGAGACCCAGTACTTC
>TRBJ1-6|-|TRBV2|-
CASSDSNSPLHF
TGTGCCAGCAGTGATTCTAATTCACCCCTCCACTTT
>TRBJ2-3|-|TRBV7-2|few
CASRRGTDTQYF
TGTGCCAGCAGACGGGGCACAGATACGCAGTATTTT
>TRBJ2-1|TRBD2|TRBV7-9|few
CASSPSGSRYNEQFF
TGTGCCAGCAGCCCGAGCGGGAGCCGGTACAATGAGCAGTTCTTC
>TRBJ2-5|-|TRBV27|few
CASTRKRGETQYF
TGTGCCAGCACTAGGAAGAGAGGGGAGACCCAGTACTTC
>TRBJ2-5|-|TRBV7-9|-
CASTQGVGTATQYF
TGTGCCAGCACCCAGGGAGTCGGGACTGCGACCCAGTACTTC
>TRBJ2-5|-|TRBV7-8|-
CASSLWSLPGESPQETQYF
TGTGCCAGCAGCTTATGGAGTTTACCGGGGGAAAGCCCTCAAGAGACCCAGTACTTC
>TRBJ1-2|-|TRBV30|-
CAWSASLSGKNTDGYTF
TGTGCCTGGAGTGCTAGCTTATCCGGGAAAAATACGGATGGCTACACCTTC
>TRBJ2-7|TRBD1|TRBV18|few
CASSKYTPGQSSYEQYF
TGTGCCAGCTCCAAGTATACACCGGGACAGAGCTCCTACGAGCAGTACTTC
>TRBJ1-5|-|TRBV30|few
CAWSSHKGTNQPQHF
TGTGCCTGGAGTTCACACAAGGGGACCAATCAGCCCCAGCATTTT
>TRBJ2-5|-|TRBV7-9|-
CASSPTGVETQYF
TGTGCCAGCAGCCCAACCGGGGTTGAGACCCAGTACTTC
>TRBJ2-1|TRBD2|TRBV5-1|-
CASSPGLADYNEQFF
TGCGCCAGCAGCCCGGGACTAGCGGATTACAATGAGCAGTTCTTC
>TRBJ2-2|-|TRBV7-9|-
CASSTGTGWSGELFF
TGTGCCAGCAGCACTGGGACGGGATGGTCCGGGGAGCTGTTTTTT
>TRBJ2-5|TRBD2|TRBV15|few
CATSRGQVSGSTETQYF
TGTGCCACCAGCAGAGGACAAGTTAGCGGGAGCACGGAGACCCAGTACTTC
>TRBJ2-1|-|TRBV5-1|-
CASSLTLSRNEQFF
TGCGCCAGCAGCTTGACTCTTAGCCGGAATGAGCAGTTCTTC
>TRBJ1-2|-|TRBV7-9|-
CASSITNQGYTF
TGTGCCAGCAGCATCACAAATCAGGGCTACACCTTC
>TRBJ2-1|TRBD2|TRBV6-6|-
CASSYLGLGAEQFF
TGTGCCAGCAGTTACCTGGGACTAGGGGCTGAGCAGTTCTTC
>TRBJ2-1|TRBD2|TRBV7-2|-
CASSRGGTYNEQFF
TGTGCCAGCAGCCGCGGGGGAACCTACAATGAGCAGTTCTTC
>TRBJ2-3|-|TRBV5-8|few
CASSLALLGGRRGDTQYF
TGTGCCAGCAGCTTGGCCCTCTTAGGAGGGCGGCGTGGAGATACGCAGTATTTT
>TRBJ1-6|-|TRBV15|few
CATSRDTRNSPLHF
TGTGCCACCAGCAGAGATACCAGAAATTCACCCCTCCACTTT
>TRBJ2-2|-|TRBV7-8|-
CASSPGRLNTGELFF
TGTGCCAGCAGCCCGGGACGGCTGAACACCGGGGAGCTGTTTTTT
>TRBJ2-2|-|TRBV19|few
CASTIRLYTGELFF
TGTGCCAGTACTATCCGACTGTACACCGGGGAGCTGTTTTTT
>TRBJ1-4|TRBD1|TRBV28|-
CASSDRVTNEKLFF
TGTGCCAGCAGCGACAGGGTGACTAATGAAAAACTGTTTTTT
>TRBJ2-3|-|TRBV19|few
CASSITSDTQYF
TGTGCCAGTAGTATCACTTCGGATACGCAGTATTTT
>TRBJ1-1|-|TRBV20-1|few
CSARQEPEAFF
TGCAGTGCTAGACAGGAGCCTGAAGCTTTCTTT
>TRBJ2-1|-|TRBV11-2|few
CASRFAGSHNEQFF
TGTGCCAGCAGATTCGCGGGGTCCCACAATGAGCAGTTCTTC
>TRBJ1-1|-|TRBV4-3|few
CASSQVQSLNTEAFF
TGCGCCAGCAGCCAAGTGCAGAGCTTGAACACTGAAGCTTTCTTT
>TRBJ2-3|-|TRBV7-2|many
CASSRASGGTDTQYF
TGTGCCAGCAGCCGGGCGTCGGGGGGCACAGATACGCAGTATTTT
>TRBJ2-1|-|TRBV7-3|-
CASSSKPQADLNEQFF
TGTGCCAGCAGCTCGAAACCACAGGCTGACCTCAATGAGCAGTTCTTC
>TRBJ1-3|TRBD1|TRBV11-3|few
CASSSRDSSGNTIYF
TGTGCCAGCAGCTCCCGGGACAGTTCTGGAAACACCATATATTTT
>TRBJ1-4|TRBD1|TRBV30|-
CAWVPGDSQKLFF
TGTGCCTGGGTACCTGGGGACAGCCAAAAACTGTTTTTT
>TRBJ2-1|-|TRBV10-3|-
CAISDRTGEKQFF
TGTGCCATCAGTGACCGGACCGGGGAGAAGCAGTTCTTC
>TRBJ1-6|-|TRBV9|-
CASSETASSYNSPLHF
TGTGCCAGCAGCGAAACAGCGAGCTCCTATAATTCACCCCTCCACTTT